Listed below are T cell receptor beta chains from one sample, sequenced in a study of CD8+CD57+ T cells in acquired aplastic anemia. Each CDR3 protein is one row after TCRdb ran MiXCR on the reads. The sample has some 64,000 distinct CDR3 sequences, less than 65% seen once; the top ten hold about 2.5%. The source material was sorted CD4+, CD8+, or CD8+CD57+ T cells (not recorded which) from PBMCs. These receptors were taken from a human donor in good health, serving as a control. Each CDR3 is given with its conserved first and last residue. The order of the fields is CDR3 DNA, CDR3 protein, V gene, J gene, clone size, D gene. The D gene is left open where the match is weak. Not all rows give a size; the values are once, few, many and, for expanded clones, a class.

CDR3 DNA: TGTGCCAGTAGTATGGAGTGGGCAGGGGGGAATGAGCAGTTCTTC
CDR3 protein: CASSMEWAGGNEQFF
V gene: TRBV19
J gene: TRBJ2-1
clone size: NA
D gene: NA

CDR3 DNA: TGTGCCAGTAGTACCGTGACCGGGACAGGCTCAGGGGGTGAGCAGTACTTC
CDR3 protein: CASSTVTGTGSGGEQYF
V gene: TRBV19
J gene: TRBJ2-7
clone size: NA
D gene: TRBD1

CDR3 DNA: TGTGCCACCAGCAGGCGGCCCTCGAATCAGCCCCAGCATTTT
CDR3 protein: CATSRRPSNQPQHF
V gene: TRBV15
J gene: TRBJ1-5
clone size: NA
D gene: NA

CDR3 DNA: TGCGCCAGCAGCCGACGACAGGGGGGAACTGAAGCTTTCTTT
CDR3 protein: CASSRRQGGTEAFF
V gene: TRBV4-1
J gene: TRBJ1-1
clone size: NA
D gene: TRBD1

CDR3 DNA: TGTGCCAGCAGTTACTCTGGCAGCAATCAGCCCCAGCATTTT
CDR3 protein: CASSYSGSNQPQHF
V gene: TRBV6-2/TRBV6-3
J gene: TRBJ1-5
clone size: once
D gene: NA

CDR3 DNA: TGTGCCAACGGGGGTCAACCTGACGCTGGAAACACCATATATTTT
CDR3 protein: CANGGQPDAGNTIYF
V gene: TRBV2
J gene: TRBJ1-3
clone size: many
D gene: NA

CDR3 DNA: TGTGCCAGTAGTCTACAGGGGTGGAATGAGCAGTTCTTC
CDR3 protein: CASSLQGWNEQFF
V gene: TRBV19
J gene: TRBJ2-1
clone size: NA
D gene: TRBD1

CDR3 DNA: TGCGCCAGCAGCCAAGATCCCCCCACAGGGACTAGCGGGAGGGCCGTTGAGACCCAGTACTTC
CDR3 protein: CASSQDPPTGTSGRAVETQYF
V gene: TRBV4-1
J gene: TRBJ2-5
clone size: many
D gene: TRBD2

CDR3 DNA: TGTGCCACCAGTGAGGATGGACACGCTAATGAGCAGTTCTTC
CDR3 protein: CATSEDGHANEQFF
V gene: TRBV24-1
J gene: TRBJ2-1
clone size: NA
D gene: NA

CDR3 DNA: TGTGCCAGCAGTGAAATATTAGCGCGACAAAGGGAGACCCAGTACTTC
CDR3 protein: CASSEILARQRETQYF
V gene: TRBV6-1
J gene: TRBJ2-5
clone size: many
D gene: NA

CDR3 DNA: TGTGCCTGGAGTCTCGGGGGACATAGCTCCTACGAGCAGTACTTC
CDR3 protein: CAWSLGGHSSYEQYF
V gene: TRBV30
J gene: TRBJ2-7
clone size: many
D gene: NA

CDR3 DNA: TGTGCCAGCAGCGTAGACAAGGACCAGCTTACTTTC
CDR3 protein: CASSVDKDQLTF
V gene: TRBV9
J gene: TRBJ2-1
clone size: many
D gene: NA

CDR3 DNA: TGTGCCACCAGTGATGAGGGGAGGACTACGCAGTATTTT
CDR3 protein: CATSDEGRTTQYF
V gene: TRBV24-1
J gene: TRBJ2-3
clone size: few
D gene: NA